This is a list of T cell receptor beta chains from one sample in a study of a mutant IDH1 vaccine in newly diagnosed glioma. The antigens for these receptors are not known. Here immunoSEQ multiplex PCR was the method, and the copy in TCRdb shows in-frame clones only, minus some. The table records roughly 120,000 clones, around 80% of them present only once. Source: PBMCs, taken from a glioma patient whose treatment included an IDH1 peptide vaccine. The source of these receptors is a man aged 35 to 55 with glioma. CDR3s include the opening cysteine and the closing phenylalanine or tryptophan. The D gene is left open where the match is weak. The size field is filled for only some rows; it gives once, few, many or a size class.

NA	once	TRBJ1-1	TRBV14	CASSQGNLPNTEAFF	TGTGCCAGCAGCCAAGGGAATTTACCCAACACTGAAGCTTTCTTT
NA	NA	TRBJ1-2	TRBV19	CASSTSSRGSQAF	TGTGCCAGTAGTACCTCTTCGAGGGGGTCCCAAGCCTTC
NA	NA	TRBJ2-1	TRBV10-1	CASSEPWDSSYNEQFF	TGCGCCAGCAGCGAGCCCTGGGACTCCTCCTACAATGAGCAGTTCTTC
NA	NA	TRBJ2-7	TRBV27	CASSPLKQSYEQYF	TGTGCCAGCAGTCCCCTGAAACAGAGCTACGAGCAGTACTTC
NA	NA	TRBJ2-7	TRBV7-2	CASSPAGGSGGEQYF	TGTGCCAGCAGCCCCGCTGGTGGGTCCGGCGGAGAGCAGTACTTC
TRBD2	NA	TRBJ2-5	TRBV5-4	CASAGTSGEETQYF	TGTGCCAGCGCGGGGACTAGCGGGGAAGAGACCCAGTACTTC
TRBD1	NA	TRBJ2-7	TRBV10-3	CAISPVGQGGSYEQYF	TGTGCCATCAGCCCGGTGGGACAGGGTGGCTCCTACGAGCAGTACTTC
NA	few	TRBJ1-4	TRBV27	CASSLLATNEKLFF	TGTGCCAGCAGTTTACTCGCAACTAATGAAAAACTGTTTTTT
TRBD1	NA	TRBJ2-7	TRBV13	CASAARTGGREQYF	TGTGCCAGCGCCGCCAGGACAGGGGGTAGAGAGCAGTACTTC
TRBD1	NA	TRBJ1-2	TRBV7-2	CASSLDRQGARGYTF	TGTGCCAGCAGCTTAGATAGACAGGGGGCGCGAGGCTACACCTTC
TRBD1	NA	TRBJ2-7	TRBV4-3	CASSHRQGPYEQYF	TGCGCCAGCAGCCACCGACAGGGGCCATACGAGCAGTACTTC
NA	NA	TRBJ2-5	TRBV10-2	CASSENRAIKTQYF	TGCGCCAGCAGTGAGAACAGGGCTATCAAGACCCAGTACTTC
TRBD1	NA	TRBJ2-7	TRBV6-1	CASRGQGVYEQYF	TGTGCCAGCAGGGGACAGGGCGTCTACGAGCAGTACTTC
TRBD1	NA	TRBJ2-3	TRBV29-1	CSVEDPRATGERDTQYF	TGCAGCGTTGAAGATCCCAGGGCGACAGGGGAGCGAGATACGCAGTATTTT
TRBD2	NA	TRBJ2-3	TRBV5-1	CASSFRLAGGADTQYF	TGCGCCAGCAGCTTCCGACTAGCGGGAGGGGCAGATACGCAGTATTTT
TRBD1	NA	TRBJ1-6	TRBV5-6	CASAPGQGAMNDNSPLHF	TGTGCCAGCGCCCCGGGACAGGGGGCTATGAATGATAATTCACCCCTCCACTTT
TRBD1	NA	TRBJ1-1	TRBV5-5	CASSYRGVSTEAFF	TGTGCCAGCAGCTACAGGGGCGTAAGCACTGAAGCTTTCTTT
NA	NA	TRBJ1-5	TRBV30	CAWADSSNQPQHF	TGTGCCTGGGCCGACAGCAGCAATCAGCCCCAGCATTTT
NA	NA	TRBJ2-3	TRBV15	CATSSPPGRQQTPSTDTQYF	TGTGCCACCAGCAGCCCTCCGGGGAGACAGCAAACCCCTAGCACAGATACGCAGTATTTT
NA	NA	TRBJ2-1	TRBV14	CASSQESGYVYEQFF	TGTGCCAGCAGCCAAGAATCAGGTTATGTCTATGAGCAGTTCTTC
NA	many	TRBJ2-3	TRBV7-2	CASSWTMSFTDTQYF	TGTGCCAGCAGCTGGACTATGTCTTTCACAGATACGCAGTATTTT
NA	NA	TRBJ2-4	TRBV5-6	CASSRERGNIQYF	TGTGCCAGCAGCCGGGAGAGGGGAAACATTCAGTACTTC
TRBD1	NA	TRBJ2-7	TRBV5-8	CASIPGTAIYEQYF	TGTGCCAGCATTCCCGGGACAGCGATTTACGAGCAGTACTTC
NA	NA	TRBJ2-7	TRBV7-8	CASSLGPWDRTSYEQYF	TGTGCCAGCAGCTTAGGACCGTGGGACCGAACTTCCTACGAGCAGTACTTC
TRBD1	NA	TRBJ1-2	TRBV2	CASSLGQGSYGYTF	TGTGCCAGCAGTTTGGGACAGGGAAGCTATGGCTACACCTTC
TRBD1	NA	TRBJ1-1	TRBV2	CASSEVQGGTEAFF	TGTGCCAGCAGTGAAGTTCAGGGGGGGACTGAAGCTTTCTTT
NA	NA	TRBJ1-2	TRBV11-3	CASSLGPGGKSTF	TGTGCCAGCAGCTTAGGCCCCGGGGGCAAATCCACCTTC
TRBD2	NA	TRBJ2-1	TRBV5-1	CASRPGLADLSSYNEQFF	TGCGCCAGCAGACCGGGACTAGCGGACTTAAGCTCCTACAATGAGCAGTTCTTC
TRBD1	NA	TRBJ1-6	TRBV2	CASSADRVNSPLHF	TGTGCCAGCAGTGCCGACAGGGTCAATTCACCCCTCCACTTT
TRBD1	once	TRBJ1-2	TRBV10-3	CASKVQGNYGYTF	TGTGCCAGCAAGGTACAGGGGAACTATGGCTACACCTTC
TRBD1	NA	TRBJ1-2	TRBV4-2	CASSQTGEDGYTF	TGTGCCAGCAGCCAAACAGGGGAAGATGGCTACACCTTC
NA	NA	TRBJ2-1	TRBV7-2	CASSFSSVSSYNEQFF	TGTGCCAGCAGCTTTTCTAGCGTCAGCTCCTACAATGAGCAGTTCTTC
NA	NA	TRBJ1-1	TRBV4-1	CASSQDGAAEAFF	TGCGCCAGCAGCCAAGATGGGGCCGCTGAAGCTTTCTTT
TRBD2	NA	TRBJ2-5	TRBV5-5	CASSEGTSGVQETQYF	TGTGCCAGCAGCGAGGGGACTAGCGGGGTTCAAGAGACCCAGTACTTC
NA	NA	TRBJ2-3	TRBV10-3	CAISVSGADTQYF	TGTGCCATCAGTGTGTCGGGGGCAGATACGCAGTATTTT
NA	NA	TRBJ2-3	TRBV28	CASSSGGDGTDTQYF	TGTGCCAGCAGTTCCGGGGGCGATGGCACAGATACGCAGTATTTT
NA	NA	TRBJ2-1	TRBV13	CASSSQLEGLEQFF	TGTGCCAGCAGCTCCCAACTAGAGGGGTTGGAGCAGTTCTTC
NA	NA	TRBJ1-5	TRBV28	CASSLGWGINQPQHF	TGTGCCAGCAGTTTAGGATGGGGGATCAATCAGCCCCAGCATTTT
TRBD2	once	TRBJ2-3	TRBV7-2	CASSPRGTSGPTDTQYF	TGTGCCAGCAGCCCGCGCGGGACTAGCGGCCCCACAGATACGCAGTATTTT
NA	NA	TRBJ2-1	TRBV2	CASSVGPQFF	TGTGCCAGCAGTGTTGGACCCCAGTTCTTC
NA	NA	TRBJ1-4	TRBV30	CACHAGRGEKLFF	TGTGCCTGCCACGCGGGGCGGGGTGAAAAACTGTTTTTT
TRBD1	NA	TRBJ2-3	TRBV4-3	CASSQDDRGDTQYF	TGCGCCAGCAGCCAAGATGACAGGGGGGATACGCAGTATTTT